These T cell receptor beta chains were read from a single sample in a study of T cell responses to AZD1222 COVID-19 vaccine. Assay used: immunoSEQ multiplex PCR; TCRdb lists only in-frame clones, some missing. The sample holds around 180,000 clones, around 86% seen once. This sample comprised peripheral blood, obtained on day 0 of MenACWY control vaccination. All receptors come from an adult in good health. Each CDR3 is given with its conserved first and last residue.

length: 13; V: TRBV30; J: TRBJ1-6; CDR3: CAGSRETNSPLHF
length: 11; V: TRBV28; J: TRBJ1-1; CDR3: CAAKTPSEAFF
length: 17; V: TRBV5-1; J: TRBJ2-2; CDR3: CASSSWTSGRGAGELFF
length: 13; V: TRBV7-2; J: TRBJ2-7; CDR3: CASSYGTGDEQYF
length: 13; V: TRBV28; J: TRBJ2-2; CDR3: CASKGYAPGELFF
length: 14; V: TRBV9; J: TRBJ1-6; CDR3: CASSVGEGNSPLHF
length: 15; V: TRBV10-3; J: TRBJ1-4; CDR3: CAIREGVGTNEKLFF
length: 18; V: TRBV9; J: TRBJ2-1; CDR3: CASSVEVASVGAGNEQFF
length: 11; V: TRBV18; J: TRBJ1-1; CDR3: CASILETEAFF
length: 14; V: TRBV6-5; J: TRBJ1-3; CDR3: CATTAGGAGNTIYF
length: 15; V: TRBV13; J: TRBJ1-2; CDR3: CASSLGAGVDYGYTF
length: 14; V: TRBV7-2; J: TRBJ2-3; CDR3: CASSRDGVPDTQYF
length: 12; V: TRBV7-9; J: TRBJ1-4; CDR3: CASQELNEKLFF
length: 13; V: TRBV11-2; J: TRBJ2-3; CDR3: CASSSRLADTQYF
length: 12; V: TRBV12-3/TRBV12-4; J: TRBJ2-2; CDR3: CASSEPRGELFF
length: 16; V: TRBV6-1; J: TRBJ1-2; CDR3: CASSDYDGDKVYGYTF
length: 14; V: TRBV30; J: TRBJ1-2; CDR3: CAWSRDRTNYGYTF